This T cell receptor beta chain emerged from a study of blood T cells in healthy people across ages. A single count supports this clonotype. The CDR3 extends over 16 amino acids. Looked up from germline, CDR1 is DFQATT and CDR2 is SNEGSKA (reference sequence). Germline trimming cut 0 bases from V and 4 bases from J; bases unmatched to any gene: 3. Together with a sample-barcoded 5' primer, a J-beta primer mix was included in a second PCR lasting about 6 to 11 cycles. TCRdb re-called the 5' RACE reads with MiXCR, one entry per CDR3 protein. The data contain 1.5 million to 2 million distinct CDR3 sequences, about 32% of them singletons.

This sequence was found in a woman in her twenties or thirties in good health. The chain couples TRBV20-1 to TRBJ2-7; TRBD2 aligns across 16 bases. Sequences were obtained from blood. This CDR3 is CSARDGTSGGEYEQYF. CDR3 in DNA: TGCAGTGCTAGAGATGGGACTAGCGGGGGGGAATACGAGCAGTACTTC.